Listed below are T cell receptor beta chains from one sample, sequenced in a study of T-cell reconstitution after alpha-beta-depleted transplantation in children. TCRdb re-called the PCR reads through MiXCR, storing one row per CDR3 protein. This sample has just over 950,000 distinct CDR3 sequences, with roughly 29% found just once. Specimen: PBMCs, mostly from graft donor cells, collected 360 days after TCRalphabeta/CD19-depleted stem cell transplant. The receptors were sampled from a boy in the first two years of life who had a stem cell transplant for SCID, so the T cells may come from the graft donor. Each CDR3 is given with its conserved first and last residue. D genes are given only for firm matches. Some rows have no size entry. The others give once, few or many, or a class for an expanded clone.

TRBV7-2,few,NA,TRBJ1-1,TGTGCCAGCAGTCCCTTTGGAGGGGCGTCGAGCACTGAAGCTTTCTTT,CASSPFGGASSTEAFF
TRBV29-1,NA,TRBD1,TRBJ2-1,TGCAGCGTTTTGGGACAGGGGTTAAAGAATGAGCAGTTCTTC,CSVLGQGLKNEQFF
TRBV4-2,NA,TRBD2,TRBJ2-7,TGTGCCAGCAGCCCAGCGATGGCGGGGGGCGGATTATTCTACGAGCAGTACTTC,CASSPAMAGGGLFYEQYF
TRBV15,few,NA,TRBJ1-1,TGTGCCACCAGCACGGTCTTAAACACTGAAGCTTTCTTT,CATSTVLNTEAFF
TRBV10-3,few,NA,TRBJ1-5,TGTGCCATCAGTGGGTCAGGCGATAATCAGCCCCAGCATTTT,CAISGSGDNQPQHF
TRBV4-2,NA,TRBD2,TRBJ2-3,TGTGCCAGCAGCCAAGGTAGCGGGGATAACACAGATACGCAGTATTTT,CASSQGSGDNTDTQYF
TRBV6-1,few,NA,TRBJ2-4,TGTGCCAGCAGTACAATGGGTTGGAGGGACTCTGACTTC,CASSTMGWRDSDF
TRBV20-1,NA,NA,TRBJ1-6,TGCAGTGCTAGAGGGGTGGTTGATTCACCCCTCCACTTT,CSARGVVDSPLHF
TRBV7-9,NA,NA,TRBJ2-3,TGTGCCAGCAGCTTAACCCAGAGCTCAGATACGCAGTATTTT,CASSLTQSSDTQYF
TRBV7-6,NA,TRBD2,TRBJ2-3,TGTGCCAGCAGCTTGACTAGCGAAGCAGATACGCAGTATTTT,CASSLTSEADTQYF
TRBV12-3/TRBV12-4,few,TRBD1,TRBJ1-6,TGTGCCAGCAGAGGACAGGGCGCCAATAATTCACCCCTCCACTTT,CASRGQGANNSPLHF
TRBV12-3/TRBV12-4,NA,NA,TRBJ2-7,TGTGCCAGCAGTTTAAGCCAGTTAAGGTACGAGCAGTACTTC,CASSLSQLRYEQYF
TRBV4-1,NA,TRBD1,TRBJ2-1,TGCGCCAGCAGCCAAGTGGATGACAGGGCCTCCAAGTTCTTC,CASSQVDDRASKFF
TRBV5-5,NA,NA,TRBJ2-1,TGTGCCAGCAGCTTCTTAGGAGTTAGATCGGCCAATGAGCAGTTCTTC,CASSFLGVRSANEQFF
TRBV5-1,few,NA,TRBJ2-1,TGCGCCAGCAGCTTGGAGGCTGCGGCCAATGAGCAGTTCTTC,CASSLEAAANEQFF